A selection of T cell receptor beta chains follows, all from one sample in a study of post-analysis software for immune sequencing data. Each CDR3 protein is one row after TCRdb ran MiXCR on the PCR reads. This sample has roughly 430,000 distinct CDR3 sequences, with about 40% found just once. The sample taken for sequencing was blood. These receptors all come from a girl aged 2-10 years with multiple sclerosis. CDR3s include the opening cysteine and the closing phenylalanine or tryptophan. The D gene is left open where the match is weak. Only part of the rows carry a size: once, few, many, or a class if the clone is expanded.

V	D	J	size	length	CDR3	DNA
TRBV28	TRBD1	TRBJ2-7	few	16	CASSPDPGQGSDEQYF	TGTGCCAGCAGTCCCGACCCGGGACAGGGAAGCGACGAGCAGTACTTC
TRBV12-3/TRBV12-4	NA	TRBJ2-7	few	11	CASSESYEQYF	TGTGCCAGCAGTGAAAGTTACGAGCAGTACTTC
TRBV7-8	NA	TRBJ1-5	NA	16	CASSYMGRGSNQPQHF	TGTGCCAGCAGCTACATGGGGAGGGGAAGCAATCAGCCCCAGCATTTT
TRBV12-3/TRBV12-4	NA	TRBJ1-2	NA	14	CASSALLAGYGYTF	TGTGCCAGCAGTGCACTTCTAGCGGGCTATGGCTACACCTTC
TRBV7-9	TRBD1	TRBJ1-2	NA	13	CASSVQGFHGYTF	TGTGCCAGCAGCGTACAGGGGTTTCATGGCTACACCTTC
TRBV5-1	TRBD2	TRBJ2-3	few	14	CASSLVAGKDTQYF	TGCGCCAGCAGCTTGGTAGCGGGGAAAGATACGCAGTATTTT
TRBV10-3	NA	TRBJ2-3	NA	19	CAISDGQLTVPQVHNTQYF	TGTGCCATCAGCGACGGCCAACTGACAGTACCTCAAGTGCATAATACGCAGTATTTT
TRBV27	TRBD2	TRBJ2-1	NA	14	CASSRGGTSYEQFF	TGTGCCAGCAGTAGAGGAGGGACTAGCTATGAGCAGTTCTTC
TRBV6-2/TRBV6-3	NA	TRBJ2-7	few	14	CASSLEGKDYEQYF	TGTGCCAGCAGTTTGGAAGGCAAAGATTACGAGCAGTACTTC
TRBV29-1	NA	TRBJ1-1	NA	13	CSAGGGRSTEAFF	TGCAGCGCCGGTGGCGGCAGGAGCACTGAAGCTTTCTTT
TRBV28	TRBD1	TRBJ1-1	few	16	CASSLALDRVNTEAFF	TGTGCCAGCAGTTTAGCCCTTGACAGGGTGAACACTGAAGCTTTCTTT
TRBV11-1	NA	TRBJ1-1	NA	13	CASSLRVYGEAFF	TGTGCCAGCAGCCTCAGGGTTTACGGTGAAGCTTTCTTT
TRBV29-1	TRBD1	TRBJ2-3	few	11	CSVEGQGTQYF	TGCAGCGTTGAGGGACAGGGAACGCAGTATTTT
TRBV28	NA	TRBJ1-2	NA	14	CASSPVAGNYGYTF	TGTGCCAGCAGCCCCGTGGCCGGAAACTATGGCTACACCTTC
TRBV29-1	NA	TRBJ2-2	NA	10	CGVGEGELFF	TGCGGCGTCGGGGAGGGGGAGCTGTTTTTT
TRBV2	NA	TRBJ1-4	NA	14	CASSRETTNEKLFF	TGTGCCAGCAGTCGAGAGACAACTAATGAAAAACTGTTTTTT